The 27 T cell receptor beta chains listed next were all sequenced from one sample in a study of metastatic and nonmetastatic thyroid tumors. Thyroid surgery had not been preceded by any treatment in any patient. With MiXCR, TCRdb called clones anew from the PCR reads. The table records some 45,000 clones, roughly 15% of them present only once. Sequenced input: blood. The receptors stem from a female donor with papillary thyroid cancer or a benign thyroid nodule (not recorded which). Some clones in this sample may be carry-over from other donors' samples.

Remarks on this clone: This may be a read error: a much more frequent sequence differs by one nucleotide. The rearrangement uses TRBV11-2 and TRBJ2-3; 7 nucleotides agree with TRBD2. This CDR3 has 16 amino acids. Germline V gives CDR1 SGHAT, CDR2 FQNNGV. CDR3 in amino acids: CANSLNSGIGSDTQYF. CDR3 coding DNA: TGTGCCAACAGCTTAAACAGCGGGATAGGTTCAGATACGCAGTATTTT. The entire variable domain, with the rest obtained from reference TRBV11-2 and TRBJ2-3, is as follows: EAGVAQSPRYKIIEKRQSVAFWCNPISGHATLYWYQQILGQGPKLLIQFQNNGVVDDSQLPKDRFSAERLKGVDSTLKIQPAKLEDSAVYLCANSLNSGIGSDTQYFGPGTRLTVL.

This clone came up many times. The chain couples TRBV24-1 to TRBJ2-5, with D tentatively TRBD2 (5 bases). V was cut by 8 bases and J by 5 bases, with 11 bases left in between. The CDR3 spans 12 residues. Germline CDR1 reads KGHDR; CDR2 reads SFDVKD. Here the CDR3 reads CATKGLEETQYF. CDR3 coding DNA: TGTGCCACCAAAGGACTGGAGGAGACCCAGTACTTC.

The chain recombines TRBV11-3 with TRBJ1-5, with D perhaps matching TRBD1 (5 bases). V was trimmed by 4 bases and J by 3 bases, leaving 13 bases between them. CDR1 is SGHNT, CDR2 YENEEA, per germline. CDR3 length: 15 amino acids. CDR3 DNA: TGTGCCAGCAGCTCAGCGAGGGGCATCAATCAGCCCCAGCATTTT. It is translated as CASSSARGINQPQHF. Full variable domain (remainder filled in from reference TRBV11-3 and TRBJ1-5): EAGVVQSPRYKIIEKKQPVAFWCNPISGHNTLYWYLQNLGQGPELLIRYENEEAVDDSQLPKDRFSAERLKGVDSTLKIQPAELGDSAVYLCASSSARGINQPQHFGDGTRLSIL.

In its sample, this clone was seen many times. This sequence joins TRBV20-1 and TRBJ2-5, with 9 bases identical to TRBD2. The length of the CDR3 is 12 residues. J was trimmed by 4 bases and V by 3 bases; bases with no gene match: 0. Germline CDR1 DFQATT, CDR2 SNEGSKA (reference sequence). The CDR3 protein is CSARTSGETQYF. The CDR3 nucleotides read TGCAGTGCTAGGACTAGCGGAGAGACCCAGTACTTC.

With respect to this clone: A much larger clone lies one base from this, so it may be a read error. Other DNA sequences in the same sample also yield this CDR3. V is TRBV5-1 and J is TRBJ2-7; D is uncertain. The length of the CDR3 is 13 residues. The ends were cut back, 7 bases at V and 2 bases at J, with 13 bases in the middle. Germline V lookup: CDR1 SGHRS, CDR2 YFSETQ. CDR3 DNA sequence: TGCGCCAGCGGCCTCCGGGTTACCTACGAGCAGTACTTC. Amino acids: CASGLRVTYEQYF.

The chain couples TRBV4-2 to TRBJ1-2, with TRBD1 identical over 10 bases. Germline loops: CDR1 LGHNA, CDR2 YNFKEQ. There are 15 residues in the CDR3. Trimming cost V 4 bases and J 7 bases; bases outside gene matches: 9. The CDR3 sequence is CASSRLGTGEVGYTF. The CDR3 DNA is TGTGCCAGCAGCCGCTTGGGGACAGGGGAGGTTGGCTACACCTTC.

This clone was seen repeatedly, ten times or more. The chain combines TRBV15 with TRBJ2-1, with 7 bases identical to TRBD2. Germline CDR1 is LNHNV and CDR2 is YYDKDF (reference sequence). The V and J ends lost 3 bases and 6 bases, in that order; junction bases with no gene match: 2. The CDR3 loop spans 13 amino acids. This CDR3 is CATSRGTTNEQFF. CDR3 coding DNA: TGTGCCACCAGCAGGGGGACTACCAATGAGCAGTTCTTC.

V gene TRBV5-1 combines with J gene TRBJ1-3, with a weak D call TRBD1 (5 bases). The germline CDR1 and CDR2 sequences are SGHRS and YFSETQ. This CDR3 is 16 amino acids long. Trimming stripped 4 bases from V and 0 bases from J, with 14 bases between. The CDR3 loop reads CASSPDSQSSGNTIYF. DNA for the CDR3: TGCGCCAGCAGCCCCGACAGTCAGAGCTCTGGAAACACCATATATTTT.

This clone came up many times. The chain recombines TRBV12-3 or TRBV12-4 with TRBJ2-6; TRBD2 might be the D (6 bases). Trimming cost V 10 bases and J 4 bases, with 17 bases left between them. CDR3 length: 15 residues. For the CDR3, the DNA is TGTGCCACTTCGGCCGGGGGAGCAGGGGCCAACGTCCTGACTTTC. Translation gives CATSAGGAGANVLTF.

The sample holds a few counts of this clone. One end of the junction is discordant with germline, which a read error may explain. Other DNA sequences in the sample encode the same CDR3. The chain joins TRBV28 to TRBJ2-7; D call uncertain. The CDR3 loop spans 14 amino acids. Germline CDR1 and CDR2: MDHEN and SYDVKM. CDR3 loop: CASTSGTAIYEQYF. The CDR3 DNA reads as TGTGCCAGCACCTCCGGTACAGCGATATACGAGCAGTATTTC.

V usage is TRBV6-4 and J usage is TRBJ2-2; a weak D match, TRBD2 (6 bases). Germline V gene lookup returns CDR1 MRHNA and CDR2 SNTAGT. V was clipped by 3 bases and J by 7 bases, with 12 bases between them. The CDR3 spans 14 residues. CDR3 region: CASSEGGVGGELFF. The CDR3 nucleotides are TGTGCCAGCAGTGAGGGGGGTGTGGGCGGGGAGCTGTTTTTT.

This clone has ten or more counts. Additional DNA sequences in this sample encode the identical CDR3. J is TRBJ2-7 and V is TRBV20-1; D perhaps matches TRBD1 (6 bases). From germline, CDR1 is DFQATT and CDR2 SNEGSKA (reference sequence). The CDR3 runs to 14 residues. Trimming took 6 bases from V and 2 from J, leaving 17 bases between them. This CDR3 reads CSASKQGNPYEQYF. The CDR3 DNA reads TGCAGTGCGTCAAAGCAGGGGAATCCCTACGAGCAGTACTTC.

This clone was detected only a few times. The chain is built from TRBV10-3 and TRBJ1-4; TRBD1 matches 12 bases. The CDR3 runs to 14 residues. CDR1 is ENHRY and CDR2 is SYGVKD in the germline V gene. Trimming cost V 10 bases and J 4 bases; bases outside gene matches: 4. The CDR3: CATGTGGNNEKLFF. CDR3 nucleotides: TGTGCCACCGGGACAGGGGGCAATAATGAAAAACTGTTTTTT.

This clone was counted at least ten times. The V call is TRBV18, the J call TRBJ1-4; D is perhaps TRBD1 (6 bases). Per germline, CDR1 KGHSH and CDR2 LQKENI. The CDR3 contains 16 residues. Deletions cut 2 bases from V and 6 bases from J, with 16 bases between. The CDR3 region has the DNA TGTGCCAGCTCACCATCTACAGGGAGTGGCGATGAAAAACTGTTTTTT. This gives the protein CASSPSTGSGDEKLFF.

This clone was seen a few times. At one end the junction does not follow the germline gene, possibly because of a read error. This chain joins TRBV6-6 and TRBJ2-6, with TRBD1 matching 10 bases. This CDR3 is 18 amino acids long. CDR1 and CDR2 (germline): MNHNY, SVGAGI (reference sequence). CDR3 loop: CSSSPGTGAYSGANVLTF. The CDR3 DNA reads TGTTCCAGCAGTCCTGGGACAGGGGCCTACTCTGGGGCCAACGTCCTGACTTTC.

CDR3 sequence reads: CASSVTGFTDTQYF. In DNA, the CDR3 is TGTGCCAGCAGCGTGACAGGGTTCACAGATACGCAGTATTTT. The chain uses TRBV9 and TRBJ2-3; 7 bases agree with TRBD1. With 2 bases clipped from V and 2 bases from J, the junction kept 2 bases outside the gene matches. CDR3 length equals 14 residues. CDR1 and CDR2 (germline): SGDLS, YYNGEE.

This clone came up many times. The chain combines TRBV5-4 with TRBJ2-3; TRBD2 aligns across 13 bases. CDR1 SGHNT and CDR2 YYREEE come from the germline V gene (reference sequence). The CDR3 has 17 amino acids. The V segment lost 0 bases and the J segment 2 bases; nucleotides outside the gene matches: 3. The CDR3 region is CASSLGGTSGNTDTQYF. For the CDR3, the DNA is TGTGCCAGCAGCTTGGGGGGGACTAGCGGGAACACAGATACGCAGTATTTT.

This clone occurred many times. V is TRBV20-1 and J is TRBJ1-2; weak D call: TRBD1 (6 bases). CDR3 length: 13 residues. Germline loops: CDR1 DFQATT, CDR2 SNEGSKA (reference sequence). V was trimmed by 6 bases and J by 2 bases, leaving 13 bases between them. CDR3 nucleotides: TGCAGTGCCCCGGACAGAACCAACTATGGCTACACCTTC. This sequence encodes CSAPDRTNYGYTF.

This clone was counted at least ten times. DNA for the CDR3: TGTGCCAGCAGCTTAGGTGGGGCCGGGGAGCTGTTTTTT. Translating gives CASSLGGAGELFF. This chain uses TRBV11-3 with TRBJ2-2; no definite D call. Per germline, CDR1 SGHNT and CDR2 YENEEA. V was trimmed by 1 base and J by 6 bases, leaving 6 bases between them. The CDR3 runs 13 residues.

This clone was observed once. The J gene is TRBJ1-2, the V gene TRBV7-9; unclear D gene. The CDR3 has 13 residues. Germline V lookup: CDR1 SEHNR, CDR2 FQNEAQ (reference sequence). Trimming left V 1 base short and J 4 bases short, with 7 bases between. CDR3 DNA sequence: TGTGCCAGCAGCTTAGGAGATACCTATGGCTACACCTTC. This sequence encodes CASSLGDTYGYTF.

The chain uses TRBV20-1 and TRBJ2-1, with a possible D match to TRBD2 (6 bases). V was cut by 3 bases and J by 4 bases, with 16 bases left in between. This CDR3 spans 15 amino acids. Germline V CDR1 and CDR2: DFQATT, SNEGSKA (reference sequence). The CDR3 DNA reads TGCAGTGCTAGTCACCCGGGACTCGAATACAATGAGCAGTTCTTC. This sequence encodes CSASHPGLEYNEQFF.

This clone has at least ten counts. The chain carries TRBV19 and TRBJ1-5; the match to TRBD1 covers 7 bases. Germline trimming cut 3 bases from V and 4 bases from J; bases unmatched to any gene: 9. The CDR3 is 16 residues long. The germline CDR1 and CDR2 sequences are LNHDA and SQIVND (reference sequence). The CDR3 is CASSIQPGQYNQPQHF. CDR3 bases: TGTGCCAGTAGTATCCAGCCGGGACAGTATAATCAGCCCCAGCATTTT.

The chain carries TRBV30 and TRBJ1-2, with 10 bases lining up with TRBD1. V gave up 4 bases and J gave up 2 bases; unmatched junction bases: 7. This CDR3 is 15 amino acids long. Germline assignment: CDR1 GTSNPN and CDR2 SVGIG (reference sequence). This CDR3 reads CAWTLPGQGNYGYTF. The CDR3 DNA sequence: TGTGCCTGGACCCTCCCGGGACAGGGGAACTATGGCTACACCTTC.

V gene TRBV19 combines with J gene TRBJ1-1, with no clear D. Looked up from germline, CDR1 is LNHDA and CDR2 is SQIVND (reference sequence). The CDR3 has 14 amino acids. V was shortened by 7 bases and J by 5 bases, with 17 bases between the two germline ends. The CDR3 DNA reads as TGTGCCAGTAACCCGGATCCGGCGGGTACTGAAGCTTTCTTT. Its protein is CASNPDPAGTEAFF.

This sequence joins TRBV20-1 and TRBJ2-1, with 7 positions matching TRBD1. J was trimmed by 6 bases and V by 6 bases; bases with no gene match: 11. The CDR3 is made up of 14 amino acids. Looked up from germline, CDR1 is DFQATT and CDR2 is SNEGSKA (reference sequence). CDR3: CSAPRPGQVNEQFF. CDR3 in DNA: TGCAGTGCCCCTCGACCCGGACAGGTCAATGAGCAGTTCTTC.

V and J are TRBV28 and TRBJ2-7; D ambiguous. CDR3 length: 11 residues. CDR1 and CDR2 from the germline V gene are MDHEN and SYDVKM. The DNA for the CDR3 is TGTGTCAACAGTACACAAGGGGAGCAGTACTTC. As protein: CVNSTQGEQYF.

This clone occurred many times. This chain's CDR3 is CASSLGGTPSGNTIYF. The CDR3 coding sequence is TGCGCCAGCAGCTTGGGGGGGACGCCCTCTGGAAACACCATATATTTT. The V gene is TRBV5-1, the J gene TRBJ1-3, with D maybe TRBD1 (5 bases). This CDR3 is 16 amino acids long. The germline gives CDR1 SGHRS, CDR2 YFSETQ. The ends were cut back, 0 bases at V and 0 bases at J, with 10 bases in the middle.